The 9 T cell receptor beta chains below all came from one sample that was sequenced in a study of blood T cell repertoires in COVID-19. Only in-frame clones appear in the TCRdb table, and some are missing; sequencing was by immunoSEQ multiplex PCR. The sample carries approximately 33,000 clones, about 85% recorded once. Sequenced input: peripheral blood. All receptors come from a man aged 70 or older with acute or convalescent COVID-19.

This sequence joins TRBV11-2 and TRBJ1-1; perhaps TRBD1 as D (6 bases). This CDR3 contains 18 residues. V was clipped by 0 bases and J by 1 base, with 18 bases between them. The V gene's germline CDR1 is SGHAT and CDR2 FQNNGV. The CDR3: CASSLDPRGGGQNTEAFF. In nucleotides, the CDR3 is TGTGCCAGCAGCTTAGATCCCCGCGGTGGGGGACAGAACACTGAAGCTTTCTTT.

The rearrangement links TRBV7-2 to TRBJ2-5; 9 bases match TRBD2. Losses at the gene ends were 2 bases for V and 5 bases for J; bases not matched to a gene: 6. This CDR3 has 15 residues. CDR1 and CDR2 from the germline V gene are SGHTA and FQGNSA. The CDR3 coding sequence is TGTGCCAGCAGCTTATGGAGCGGGAGGCGGGAGACCCAGTACTTC. This codes for CASSLWSGRRETQYF.

V gene TRBV2 combines with J gene TRBJ1-4, with no clear D. Germline lookup yields CDR1 SNHLY and CDR2 FYNNEI. The CDR3 consists of 14 residues. Trimming cost V 6 bases and J 3 bases, with 11 bases left between them. Here the CDR3 DNA reads TGTGCCAGCAGGAGAACAGATCCTAATGAAAAACTGTTTTTT. This codes for CASRRTDPNEKLFF.

This clone is a singleton in its sample. The V gene is TRBV19, the J gene TRBJ1-1; TRBD1 agrees at 10 bases. The CDR3 spans 16 residues. The junction had 9 bases not matched to a gene; V was cut back by 7 bases and J by 1 base. CDR1 LNHDA and CDR2 SQIVND come from the germline V gene (reference sequence). The CDR3 region is CASNPTGGAGNTEAFF. CDR3 DNA sequence: TGTGCCAGTAATCCGACAGGGGGCGCGGGGAACACTGAAGCTTTCTTT.

The gene calls are TRBV7-3 and TRBJ2-1, with D maybe TRBD2 (5 bases). The germline V gene encodes CDR1 SGHTA and CDR2 FQGTGA. Between the trimmed V and J ends, which lost 4 bases and 0 bases, there was a span of 13 bases. The CDR3 has 16 residues. CDR3 sequence: CASSSVGGGSYNEQFF. The CDR3 DNA is TGTGCCAGCAGCTCTGTAGGAGGCGGCTCCTACAATGAGCAGTTCTTC.

The chain combines TRBV28 with TRBJ1-2; D not resolved. Germline CDR1 and CDR2: MDHEN and SYDVKM. This CDR3 contains 13 residues. V was clipped by 5 bases and J by 2 bases, with 9 bases between them. The CDR3 is CASSPGLNYGYTF. As DNA, the CDR3 is TGTGCCAGCAGTCCCGGACTGAACTATGGCTACACCTTC.

This chain joins TRBV7-2 and TRBJ1-1; tentatively, D is TRBD1 (5 bases). The CDR3 loop spans 13 amino acids. Looked up from germline, CDR1 is SGHTA and CDR2 is FQGNSA. The V gene lost 5 bases and the J gene lost 1 base, with 8 bases spanning the gap. The CDR3, as DNA: TGTGCCAGCAGCGTTCAGGGGAACACTGAAGCTTTCTTT. Its protein product is CASSVQGNTEAFF. Full variable domain (remainder filled in from reference TRBV7-2 and TRBJ1-1): GAGVSQSPSNKVTEKGKDVELRCDPISGHTALYWYRQSLGQGLEFLIYFQGNSAPDKSGLPSDRFSAERTGGSVSTLTIQRTQQEDSAVYLCASSVQGNTEAFFGQGTRLTVV.

The sample holds one count of this clone. This rearrangement joins TRBV6-5 to TRBJ2-2; D is ambiguous. V gave up 6 bases and J gave up 5 bases, with 10 bases separating them. Looked up from germline, CDR1 is MNHEY and CDR2 is SVGAGI. The CDR3 extends over 13 amino acids. Written as DNA, the CDR3 is TGTGCCAGCAGCTTAGATCTAACCGGGGAGCTGTTTTTT. This sequence encodes CASSLDLTGELFF.

This chain connects TRBV3-1 (or the pseudogene TRBV3-2) to TRBJ2-1, with 11 bases lining up with TRBD2. The CDR3 length is 15 residues. V lost 2 bases to trimming and J lost 8 bases; unmatched junction nucleotides: 5. CDR1 is LGHDT, CDR2 YNNKEL, per germline (reference sequence). The CDR3 DNA sequence: TGTGCCAGCAGCCAAACTAGCGGGAGTGAGGATGAGCAGTTCTTC. It codes for CASSQTSGSEDEQFF.